This T cell receptor beta chain comes out of a study of early T cells in non-severe SARS-CoV-2 infection. This clonotype has ten or more counts. The CDR3 length is 17 residues. J was trimmed by 0 bases and V by 5 bases; bases with no gene match: 8. The germline CDR1 and CDR2 sequences are MNHEY and SMNVEV (reference sequence). Each CDR3 protein is one row after TCRdb ran MiXCR on the 5' RACE reads. The sample has tens of thousands of distinct CDR3 sequences; 8% to 10% are singletons. The material was whole blood, obtained at baseline. The chain has TRBV27 and TRBJ1-2; 11 nucleotides match TRBD1. This TCR was recovered from an adult who was a healthcare worker with PCR-confirmed SARS-CoV-2 infection or an uninfected control (not recorded which). The CDR3, as DNA: TGTGCCAGCAGTCCGACCGGGACAGGGGGTTCTAACTATGGCTACACCTTC. This sequence encodes CASSPTGTGGSNYGYTF.